The 31 T cell receptor beta chains reported below all come from one sample, sequenced in a study of OX40 agonist ivuxolimab in advanced cancers. Assay used: immunoSEQ multiplex PCR; TCRdb lists only in-frame clones, some missing. The sample contains roughly 58,000 clones, around four fifths of which appear only once. Here the sequenced sample was CD4+ or CD8+ T cells sorted from blood, taken in a trial of the OX40 agonist ivuxolimab. These receptors all come from an adult with an advanced solid tumor such as melanoma, head and neck, liver or kidney cancer.

The chain recombines TRBV19 with TRBJ2-6; TRBD2 aligns across 7 bases. The V and J ends lost 0 bases and 2 bases, in that order; junction bases with no gene match: 4. CDR3 length: 17 amino acids. Per germline, CDR1 LNHDA and CDR2 SQIVND (reference sequence). CDR3 DNA: TGTGCCAGTAGTATAGAAGGTGGGGGGGCTGGGGCCAACGTCCTGACTTTC. Protein sequence: CASSIEGGGAGANVLTF.

This clone was recorded once. The J gene is TRBJ1-2, the V gene TRBV9; D unclear. CDR3 size: 14 residues. The V end lost 2 bases, the J end lost 0 bases, and 8 bases lay between the germline ends. In germline, CDR1 is SGDLS, CDR2 YYNGEE. This chain's CDR3 is CASSVSGANYGYTF. The CDR3 DNA is TGTGCCAGCAGCGTGTCCGGAGCTAACTATGGCTACACCTTC.

In this sample, this clone turned up a few times. The chain has TRBV5-5 and TRBJ2-7, with TRBD1 identical over 8 bases. CDR3 length: 17 residues. Unmatched junction bases numbered 14, after V lost 4 bases and J lost 2 bases. Germline lookup yields CDR1 SGHKS and CDR2 YYEKEE (reference sequence). The CDR3 protein is CASSKEGPGGDPYEQYF. The CDR3, as DNA: TGTGCCAGCAGCAAAGAGGGGCCAGGGGGCGATCCCTACGAGCAGTACTTC.

The count of this clone is one. The chain couples TRBV2 to TRBJ2-7; TRBD2 agrees at 13 bases. This CDR3 spans 15 amino acids. Germline V CDR1 and CDR2: SNHLY, FYNNEI. V was clipped by 8 bases and J by 6 bases; unmatched bases: 10. The CDR3: CASGKTSGGFGEQYF. DNA for the CDR3: TGTGCCAGCGGAAAGACTAGCGGGGGGTTCGGCGAGCAGTACTTC.

The chain joins TRBV5-6 to TRBJ1-4, with D possibly TRBD1 on 6 matching bases. The V gene lost 0 bases and the J gene lost 6 bases, with 12 bases spanning the gap. The CDR3 consists of 15 residues. Per germline, CDR1 SGHDT and CDR2 YYEEEE. CDR3 sequence reads: CASSLGDRRDEKLFF. CDR3 sequence (DNA): TGTGCCAGCAGCTTGGGAGACAGGAGGGATGAAAAACTGTTTTTT.

The chain employs TRBV10-3 and TRBJ2-7, with D maybe TRBD1 (6 bases). V was trimmed by 6 bases and J by 1 base, leaving 10 bases between them. Germline loops: CDR1 ENHRY, CDR2 SYGVKD. The CDR3 contains 13 residues. The CDR3 loop is CAIRTTGSYEQYF. For the CDR3, the DNA is TGTGCCATCAGGACCACAGGGTCCTACGAGCAGTACTTC.

The J gene is TRBJ2-4, the V gene TRBV19, with D possibly being TRBD2 (6 bases). Germline V CDR1 and CDR2: LNHDA, SQIVND (reference sequence). This CDR3 is built from 11 residues. In nucleotides, the CDR3 is TGTGCGGCAAGCGGGCGGAACATTCAGTACTTC. Translated: CAASGRNIQYF.

This clone appeared a few times. V gene TRBV10-3 combines with J gene TRBJ2-7, with TRBD2 matching over 8 bases. The V gene's germline CDR1 is ENHRY and CDR2 SYGVKD. The ends lost 6 bases at V and 2 bases at J; junction bases unmatched: 6. The CDR3 length is 14 residues. In nucleotides, the CDR3 is TGTGCCATCAGAGCGGGGGTAGGAGCCTACGAGCAGTACTTC. The encoded protein is CAIRAGVGAYEQYF.

The chain is built from TRBV30 and TRBJ2-7, with a weak D call TRBD1 (6 bases). V was trimmed by 3 bases and J by 2 bases, leaving 8 bases between them. Germline-derived CDR1 and CDR2 are GTSNPN and SVGIG (reference sequence). This CDR3 has 12 residues. The CDR3 spells CAWSRGTYEQYF. CDR3 bases: TGTGCCTGGAGCAGGGGAACCTACGAGCAGTACTTC.

J is TRBJ1-2 and V is TRBV7-3, with D perhaps matching TRBD1 (6 bases). CDR1 SGHTA and CDR2 FQGTGA come from the germline V gene. This CDR3 is built from 13 residues. V was cut by 0 bases and J by 4 bases, with 6 bases left in between. The CDR3 is CASSLTGGYGYTF. CDR3 nucleotide sequence: TGTGCCAGCAGCTTAACAGGGGGCTATGGCTACACCTTC.

V is TRBV7-2 and J is TRBJ2-5, with D unresolved. Deletions cut 1 base from V and 1 base from J, with 13 bases between. Germline-derived CDR1 and CDR2 are SGHTA and FQGNSA. This CDR3 has 16 residues. Written as DNA, the CDR3 is TGTGCCAGCAGCTTAGGGTGGAGTCTAGGCCAAGAGACCCAGTACTTC. As protein: CASSLGWSLGQETQYF. Full variable domain (outside the CDR3, taken from reference TRBV7-2 and TRBJ2-5): GAGVSQSPSNKVTEKGKDVELRCDPISGHTALYWYRQSLGQGLEFLIYFQGNSAPDKSGLPSDRFSAERTGGSVSTLTIQRTQQEDSAVYLCASSLGWSLGQETQYFGPGTRLLVL.

The rearrangement uses TRBV5-6 and TRBJ1-5; D is undetermined. Looked up from germline, CDR1 is SGHDT and CDR2 is YYEEEE. Trimming left V 0 bases short and J 5 bases short, with 6 bases between. The CDR3 is 13 residues long. CDR3 nucleotide sequence: TGTGCCAGCAGCTTGGCTACGTATCAGCCCCAGCATTTT. Residues: CASSLATYQPQHF. The entire variable domain, with the rest obtained from reference TRBV5-6 and TRBJ1-5, is as follows: DAGVTQSPTHLIKTRGQQVTLRCSPKSGHDTVSWYQQALGQGPQFIFQYYEEEERQRGNFPDRFSGHQFPNYSSELNVNALLLGDSALYLCASSLATYQPQHFGDGTRLSIL.

V and J are TRBV19 and TRBJ1-6, with D unresolved. The V end lost 3 bases, the J end lost 5 bases, and 5 bases lay between the germline ends. Germline values: CDR1 LNHDA, CDR2 SQIVND (reference sequence). The CDR3 contains 13 residues. DNA of the CDR3: TGTGCCAGTAGTATTCAAGATAATTCACCCCTCCACTTT. Residues: CASSIQDNSPLHF.

On this clone: Distinct nucleotide sequences in the sample also encode this CDR3. The rearrangement joins TRBV9 to TRBJ1-2; no firm D call. V gave up 0 bases and J gave up 4 bases, with 4 bases separating them. This CDR3 is 12 amino acids long. Germline V gene lookup returns CDR1 SGDLS and CDR2 YYNGEE. The CDR3, as DNA: TGTGCCAGCAGCGTAGAAGGCTATGGCTACACCTTC. Translated: CASSVEGYGYTF.

The rearrangement links TRBV5-4 to TRBJ2-7; D is ambiguous. The length of the CDR3 is 13 residues. Trimming pared 3 bases from V and 0 bases from J, leaving 7 bases between. Germline V lookup: CDR1 SGHNT, CDR2 YYREEE (reference sequence). CDR3 nucleotides: TGTGCCAGCAGCTCTGGCCACTCCTACGAGCAGTACTTC. Amino acids: CASSSGHSYEQYF. Looking up the rest from reference TRBV5-4 and TRBJ2-7 gives the full variable domain: ETGVTQSPTHLIKTRGQQVTLRCSSQSGHNTVSWYQQALGQGPQFIFQYYREEENGRGNFPPRFSGLQFPNYSSELNVNALELDDSALYLCASSSGHSYEQYFGPGTRLTVT.

As DNA, the CDR3 is TGTGCCAGCAGCTTGCGAGGGGGTTCGCGCACCGGGGAGCTGTTTTTT. Protein sequence: CASSLRGGSRTGELFF. This chain connects TRBV11-2 to TRBJ2-2; a weak D match, TRBD1 (6 bases). The germline gives CDR1 SGHAT, CDR2 FQNNGV. V was clipped by 3 bases and J by 4 bases, with 15 bases between them. CDR3 length: 16 amino acids.

V usage is TRBV5-8 and J usage is TRBJ1-1, with 9 bases fitting TRBD1. The CDR3 covers 15 residues. Germline loops: CDR1 SGHTS, CDR2 YDEGEE. The J segment lost 11 bases and the V segment lost 0 bases, leaving 11 bases of the junction unmatched. This CDR3 is CASSLEGQGLQLAFF. The DNA for the CDR3 is TGTGCCAGCAGCTTGGAGGGACAGGGACTCCAATTGGCTTTCTTT.

The V and J genes are TRBV6-5 and TRBJ2-7; 12 bases are shared with TRBD2. The CDR3 covers 16 residues. J gave up 0 bases and V 0 bases, and 0 bases lay outside the gene matches. The germline CDR1 and CDR2 sequences are MNHEY and SVGAGI. Here the CDR3 DNA reads TGTGCCAGCAGTTACTCGACTAGCGGGAGCTCCTACGAGCAGTACTTC. As protein: CASSYSTSGSSYEQYF.

The V and J genes are TRBV4-3 and TRBJ2-1; 10 nucleotides align to TRBD2. CDR3 size: 17 residues. The V and J ends lost 5 bases and 6 bases, in that order; junction bases with no gene match: 13. Germline V lookup: CDR1 LGHNA, CDR2 YSLEER. In DNA, the CDR3 is TGCGCCAGCAGCTGGGCCCATCTAGCGGGGGTAGGCAATGAGCAGTTCTTC. Its translation: CASSWAHLAGVGNEQFF.

The rearrangement uses TRBV19 and TRBJ2-4; 9 positions agree with TRBD2. The CDR3 covers 15 residues. Germline CDR1 is LNHDA and CDR2 is SQIVND (reference sequence). The V and J ends lost 4 bases and 4 bases, in that order; junction bases with no gene match: 5. The CDR3 DNA reads as TGTGCCAGTAGTAGCGGGGGGGCCTCAAAAAACATTCAGTACTTC. It specifies CASSSGGASKNIQYF.

The chain employs TRBV4-1 and TRBJ2-2; weak D call: TRBD1 (6 bases). The CDR3 extends over 14 amino acids. Germline lookup yields CDR1 MGHRA and CDR2 YSYEKL. V was shortened by 3 bases and J by 8 bases, with 13 bases between the two germline ends. The DNA for the CDR3 is TGCGCCAGCAGCCAGGGGCAGGGGAGAGGGGAGCTGTTTTTT. Its translation is CASSQGQGRGELFF.

The chain links TRBV5-8 to TRBJ1-4, with 7 bases that match TRBD1. CDR1 and CDR2 from the germline V gene are SGHTS and YDEGEE. Trimming removed 7 bases from V and 7 bases from J; junction bases left unmatched: 13. This CDR3 has 15 residues. The DNA for the CDR3 is TGTGCCAGCGCCGATAAGGGGGCCGGTGGTGAAAAACTGTTTTTT. Its protein product is CASADKGAGGEKLFF.

The chain uses TRBV4-3 and TRBJ1-6; unclear D gene. Germline V gene data show CDR1 as LGHNA and CDR2 as YSLEER. The V end was cut by 2 bases, the J end by 9 bases, with 14 bases between. CDR3 length: 15 residues. The CDR3 DNA is TGCGCCAGCAGCCAACCTGGACTTCTGGGTTCACCCCTCCACTTT. Translating it yields CASSQPGLLGSPLHF.

This clone was observed once. The V call is TRBV7-6, the J call TRBJ1-3, with a possible D match to TRBD1 (6 bases). The CDR3 runs 11 residues. Looked up from germline, CDR1 is SGHVS and CDR2 is FNYEAQ. V was cut by 1 base and J by 15 bases, with 10 bases left in between. CDR3 sequence reads: CASSLEGHQYF. The CDR3 bases are TGTGCCAGCAGCTTAGAGGGACACCAATATTTT.

The CDR3 DNA sequence: TGTGCCAGCAGGTCGATAGGGGCAGATAACTATGGCTACACCTTC. Protein product: CASRSIGADNYGYTF. V and J are TRBV27 and TRBJ1-2; a weak D match, TRBD1 (5 bases). Germline CDR1 MNHEY, CDR2 SMNVEV (reference sequence). The CDR3 sequence is 15 residues long. Trimming removed 6 bases at V and 1 base at J, with 15 bases between.

The rearrangement links TRBV4-1 to TRBJ2-5, with TRBD2 matching over 12 bases. The closer fit of TRBJ2-7 to the DNA end suggests the J call may be wrong. CDR3 length equals 14 residues. Per the germline V gene, CDR1 is MGHRA and CDR2 is YSYEKL. The DNA of the CDR3 is TGCGCCAGCAGTTCCGGACTAGCGGGGTACGAGCAGTACTTC. It yields the protein CASSSGLAGYEQYF.

The chain combines TRBV6-5 with TRBJ2-1; no reliable D call. Germline V CDR1 and CDR2: MNHEY, SVGAGI. Trimming took off 6 bases at V and 1 base at J, with 13 bases between the two ends. CDR3 length: 15 amino acids. The CDR3 DNA reads as TGTGCCAGCAGCCCCGCCATCCGGTCCTACAATGAGCAGTTCTTC. It yields the protein CASSPAIRSYNEQFF.

This chain joins TRBV5-5 and TRBJ2-1; 14 bases are a match to TRBD2. Germline values: CDR1 SGHKS, CDR2 YYEKEE (reference sequence). The ends lost 4 bases at V and 9 bases at J; junction bases unmatched: 3. The CDR3 is 14 amino acids. The CDR3 spells CASSRLAGGLEQFF. The DNA of the CDR3 is TGTGCCAGCAGCCGACTAGCGGGGGGGCTTGAGCAGTTCTTC. The whole variable domain, filled in from reference TRBV5-5 and TRBJ2-1, reads DAGVTQSPTHLIKTRGQQVTLRCSPISGHKSVSWYQQVLGQGPQFIFQYYEKEERGRGNFPDRFSARQFPNYSSELNVNALLLGDSALYLCASSRLAGGLEQFFGPGTRLTVL.

The V and J genes are TRBV7-8 and TRBJ2-7, with TRBD1 as a possible D gene (6 bases). V lost 5 bases and J lost 0, with 11 bases in between. Per germline, CDR1 SGHVS and CDR2 FQNEAQ. CDR3 length: 14 amino acids. DNA of the CDR3: TGTGCCAGCAGCCCCTCACAGGGCTCCTACGAGCAGTACTTC. It encodes CASSPSQGSYEQYF.

V and J are TRBV11-3 and TRBJ2-5, with 11 bases that match TRBD1. After removal of 5 bases from V and 4 bases from J, the junction contained 6 bases not matched to a gene. This CDR3 spans 15 amino acids. Germline V gene lookup returns CDR1 SGHNT and CDR2 YENEEA. CDR3 sequence: CASSPGTGGSETQYF. In DNA form, the CDR3 reads TGTGCCAGCAGCCCGGGGACAGGGGGTTCAGAGACCCAGTACTTC. The full variable domain, in which reference TRBV11-3 and TRBJ2-5 provide the parts outside the CDR3, is EAGVVQSPRYKIIEKKQPVAFWCNPISGHNTLYWYLQNLGQGPELLIRYENEEAVDDSQLPKDRFSAERLKGVDSTLKIQPAELGDSAVYLCASSPGTGGSETQYFGPGTRLLVL.

CDR3 protein: CASSSRQDRNQETQYF. In DNA, the CDR3 is TGTGCCAGCAGCTCCCGACAGGATAGGAACCAAGAGACCCAGTACTTC. This chain joins TRBV5-6 and TRBJ2-5; a weak D match, TRBD1 (6 bases). In germline, CDR1 is SGHDT, CDR2 YYEEEE. CDR3 length equals 16 residues. The ends were cut back, 3 bases at V and 0 bases at J, with 15 bases in the middle.